This record covers a single T cell receptor (beta chain). PCR primers comprised 60 Vbeta and 13 Jbeta primers. The method was immunoSEQ multiplex PCR; TCRdb's version includes in-frame clones alone and lacks a portion of them. The repertoire includes some 130,000 clones, more than 70% of them detected once, and 2% to 2.5% sits in the top ten. These data come from a study of cytomegalovirus exposure and HLA in healthy donors. The CDR3 has 14 residues. V shed 3 bases, J shed 3 bases, and the junction held 3 bases outside the gene matches. CDR1 and CDR2 (germline): GTSNPN, SVGIG (reference sequence). The sequence derives from a man aged 25 to 45 in good health and CMV-seronegative. The rearrangement joins TRBV30 to TRBJ2-7; TRBD2 matches at 12 bases. Sequenced: PBMCs. This chain's CDR3 is CAWRTSGRGYEQYF. DNA of the CDR3: TGTGCCTGGAGGACTAGCGGGAGAGGCTACGAGCAGTACTTC.